Each of the 17 T cell receptor beta chains below was sequenced from the same sample in a study of cytomegalovirus exposure and HLA in healthy donors. 13 Jbeta primers and 60 Vbeta primers were used for the PCR. Only in-frame clones appear in the TCRdb table, and some are missing; sequencing was by immunoSEQ multiplex PCR. Among fewer than 50,000 clones listed, about 60% were seen once. The specimen sequenced was PBMCs. These receptor sequences come from a man aged 55-75 years in good health and CMV-seropositive.

This clone has only a few counts. The chain employs TRBV10-3 and TRBJ2-7; maybe TRBD1 (6 bases). The V and J ends lost 5 bases and 3 bases respectively, with 14 bases between them. The CDR3 has 14 amino acids. In germline, CDR1 is ENHRY, CDR2 SYGVKD. CDR3 bases: TGTGCCATCAGTTCCGGGACAACAGACTACGAGCAGTACTTC. It translates to CAISSGTTDYEQYF.

V gene TRBV4-3 combines with J gene TRBJ2-3; D uncertain. Trimming took off 0 bases at V and 1 base at J, with 14 bases between the two ends. Germline CDR1 LGHNA, CDR2 YSLEER. This CDR3 spans 17 amino acids. The CDR3 coding sequence is TGCGCCAGCAGCCAAGACCCCCGAGGAGCCCGCACAGATACGCAGTATTTT. Amino acids: CASSQDPRGARTDTQYF.

V usage is TRBV11-2 and J usage is TRBJ1-4; a weak D match, TRBD1 (6 bases). CDR3 length: 16 amino acids. Germline loops: CDR1 SGHAT, CDR2 FQNNGV. Between the trimmed V and J ends, which lost 5 bases and 0 bases, there was a span of 13 bases. The CDR3 DNA follows: TGTGCCAGCAGCCTGGACAGCTTCGCAACTAATGAAAAACTGTTTTTT. Translation gives CASSLDSFATNEKLFF.

This clone was counted between two and nine times. The chain combines TRBV7-9 with TRBJ1-1, with D possibly being TRBD1 (5 bases). V lost 4 bases to trimming and J lost 8 bases, with 8 bases between them. The CDR3 is 11 amino acids. Germline V gene data show CDR1 as SEHNR and CDR2 as FQNEAQ (reference sequence). The CDR3 is CASSSAGEAFF. As DNA, the CDR3 is TGTGCCAGCAGCTCTGCAGGGGAAGCTTTCTTT.

This clone appeared a few times. The V gene is TRBV20-1, the J gene TRBJ2-7; a possible D gene is TRBD2 (5 bases). This CDR3 has 10 amino acids. Germline lookup yields CDR1 DFQATT and CDR2 SNEGSKA (reference sequence). V dropped 7 bases and J dropped 3 bases, with 7 bases sitting between them. In nucleotides, the CDR3 is TGCAGTGGGGAGCTCTACGAGCAGTACTTC. It is translated as CSGELYEQYF.

The CDR3 sequence is CASSRAGRGTGELFF. The CDR3 DNA follows: TGTGCCAGCAGCCGAGCGGGCCGGGGGACCGGGGAGCTGTTTTTT. The chain couples TRBV16 to TRBJ2-2; a weak D match, TRBD2 (6 bases). This CDR3 spans 15 amino acids. CDR1 is KGHSY and CDR2 is FQNENV in the germline V gene. Trimming took off 4 bases at V and 5 bases at J, with 14 bases between the two ends. The whole variable domain, remainder taken from reference TRBV16 and TRBJ2-2, is GEEVAQTPKHLVRGEGQKAKLYCAPIKGHSYVFWYQQVLKNEFKFLISFQNENVFDETGMPKERFSAKCLPNSPCSLEIQATKLEDSAVYFCASSRAGRGTGELFFGEGSRLTVL.

The V call is TRBV30, the J call TRBJ2-5; D might be TRBD1 (6 bases). Germline V gene sequence: CDR1 GTSNPN, CDR2 SVGIG (reference sequence). Trimming shortened V by 5 bases and J by 3 bases, and 16 bases separated the two germline ends. The CDR3 totals 14 residues. CDR3 amino acids: CAWQGFGTEETQYF. DNA of the CDR3: TGTGCCTGGCAGGGGTTCGGGACCGAAGAGACCCAGTACTTC.

The chain uses TRBV28 and TRBJ1-1; D is uncertain. The germline V and J ends were trimmed by 7 bases and 4 bases, with 13 bases remaining between them. This CDR3 has 13 residues. The germline V gene encodes CDR1 MDHEN and CDR2 SYDVKM. The CDR3 protein is CASTPTQATEAFF. The CDR3 DNA follows: TGTGCCAGCACCCCCACCCAGGCCACTGAAGCTTTCTTT. Using reference TRBV28 and TRBJ1-1 for the parts outside the CDR3, the full variable domain is DVKVTQSSRYLVKRTGEKVFLECVQDMDHENMFWYRQDPGLGLRLIYFSYDVKMKEKGDIPEGYSVSREKKERFSLILESASTNQTSMYLCASTPTQATEAFFGQGTRLTVV.

This chain joins TRBV18 and TRBJ2-5; TRBD1 matches 8 bases. The CDR3 consists of 14 residues. V shed 2 bases and J 1 base; nucleotides not matched to a gene: 0. CDR1 KGHSH and CDR2 LQKENI come from the germline V gene. This chain's CDR3 is CASSPTGGQETQYF. CDR3 in DNA: TGTGCCAGCTCACCAACAGGGGGCCAAGAGACCCAGTACTTC.

The chain couples TRBV5-5 to TRBJ2-5; no clear D gene. The germline CDR1 and CDR2 sequences are SGHKS and YYEKEE (reference sequence). Trimming cost V 4 bases and J 5 bases, with 21 bases left between them. This CDR3 has 16 residues. CDR3 loop: CASSPHLSLVVETQYF. CDR3 in DNA: TGTGCCAGCAGCCCGCACCTTAGCCTTGTAGTGGAGACCCAGTACTTC.

The rearrangement links TRBV5-1 to TRBJ2-3; D not certain. The CDR3 length is 13 residues. V shed 0 bases and J shed 5 bases, with 7 bases lying between them. Germline values: CDR1 SGHRS, CDR2 YFSETQ. The DNA of the CDR3 is TGCGCCAGCAGCTTGGGAGGAATAGATACGCAGTATTTT. This gives the protein CASSLGGIDTQYF.

This rearrangement joins TRBV11-3 to TRBJ2-2; no definite D call. Per germline, CDR1 SGHNT and CDR2 YENEEA. The germline V and J ends were trimmed by 5 bases and 2 bases, with 6 bases remaining between them. CDR3 length: 13 amino acids. CDR3 amino acids: CASSPTNTGELFF. The CDR3 bases are TGTGCCAGCAGCCCTACTAACACCGGGGAGCTGTTTTTT.

CDR3 sequence reads: CASSLELRGEQFF. The CDR3, as DNA: TGCGCCAGCAGCTTGGAATTGCGCGGTGAGCAGTTCTTC. The chain recombines TRBV5-1 with TRBJ2-1; D is unresolved. The CDR3 runs to 13 residues. V was shortened by 0 bases and J by 9 bases, with 10 bases between the two germline ends. Germline-derived CDR1 and CDR2 are SGHRS and YFSETQ. Combining the CDR3 with reference TRBV5-1 and TRBJ2-1 gives the whole variable domain KAGVTQTPRYLIKTRGQQVTLSCSPISGHRSVSWYQQTPGQGLQFLFEYFSETQRNKGNFPGRFSGRQFSNSRSEMNVSTLELGDSALYLCASSLELRGEQFFGPGTRLTVL.

The CDR3: CSVAAGETQYF. CDR3 sequence (DNA): TGCAGCGTTGCCGCGGGGGAGACCCAGTACTTC. The rearrangement links TRBV29-1 to TRBJ2-5; D is possibly TRBD2 (6 bases). Trimming took 4 bases from V and 5 from J, leaving 8 bases between them. Germline CDR1 is SQVTM and CDR2 is ANQGSEA. This CDR3 is built from 11 residues.

The chain couples TRBV27 to TRBJ1-2; 9 nucleotides line up with TRBD1. CDR3 length equals 14 residues. Germline V gene data show CDR1 as MNHEY and CDR2 as SMNVEV (reference sequence). The trim removed 3 bases at V and 6 bases at J, leaving 5 bases unmatched. DNA of the CDR3: TGTGCCAGCAGTTTTACGGACAGGGGAAATGGCTACACCTTC. Translated, it gives CASSFTDRGNGYTF.

The CDR3 DNA reads TGTGCCAGCAGCGCTAAGGACAGGGGTTCTGCAGATACGCAGTATTTT. As protein: CASSAKDRGSADTQYF. The V call is TRBV7-2, the J call TRBJ2-3; TRBD1 agrees at 9 bases. CDR3 length: 16 residues. V was clipped by 5 bases and J by 4 bases; unmatched bases: 10. Germline lookup yields CDR1 SGHTA and CDR2 FQGNSA.

V gene TRBV6-1 combines with J gene TRBJ2-5; 8 positions match TRBD1. J lost 1 base, V lost 6 bases, and 7 bases had no gene match. Germline loops: CDR1 MNHNS, CDR2 SASEGT. The CDR3 is made up of 15 amino acids. In DNA form, the CDR3 reads TGTGCCAGCAGGCCGGGCCAGGGGGCCCAAGAGACCCAGTACTTC. Encoded protein: CASRPGQGAQETQYF.